Sequencing of this TCR beta chain was carried out in a study of blood T cells in healthy people across ages. V was pared by 5 bases and J by 2 bases, with 10 bases of the junction left unmatched. Per the germline V gene, CDR1 is LGHNA and CDR2 is YSLEER. This CDR3 region has 17 residues. Alongside a J-beta primer mix, a sample-barcoded 5' primer served in a second PCR lasting roughly 7 to 11 cycles. TCRdb redid the calling of the 5' RACE reads with MiXCR, one entry per CDR3 protein. The table includes 890,000 or so distinct CDR3 sequences, 62% detected once. The chain couples TRBV4-3 to TRBJ2-3; TRBD2 agrees at 10 bases. The sample was blood. The clonotype comes from a man aged 25 to 40 in good health. The CDR3 loop reads CASSAAPSGGPTDTQYF. Written as DNA, the CDR3 is TGCGCCAGCAGCGCAGCCCCTAGCGGGGGACCCACAGATACGCAGTATTTT.